The subject of this entry is one TCR beta chain. Antigen: not known. This sample was taken from a study of T cells after yellow fever vaccination. Whole-study context: Preparation of the low-cell-number fractions used SMART-Seq v4 Ultra Low Input. General study results and limits: Clones from primary vaccination mostly reappeared after the booster (96% CD4, about 88% CD8).

TCRdb re-derived calls from the 5' RACE reads in MiXCR, one entry per CDR3 protein. This sample has about 110,000 distinct CDR3 sequences, with 8.4% found just once. Sequenced here: CD8+ T cells sorted from PBMCs, sampled 45 days after the yellow fever booster vaccination. The receptor was derived from a young man who received the YFV17D yellow fever vaccine.

CDR3 nucleotides: TGCAGTGTCTCTCTCCAAGGCACTGAAGCTTTCTTT. Amino acid sequence: CSVSLQGTEAFF. The V gene is TRBV20-1, the J gene TRBJ1-1; D ambiguous. Germline V gene sequence: CDR1 DFQATT, CDR2 SNEGSKA (reference sequence). V was cut by 7 bases and J by 4 bases, with 13 bases left in between. The CDR3 runs to 12 residues.